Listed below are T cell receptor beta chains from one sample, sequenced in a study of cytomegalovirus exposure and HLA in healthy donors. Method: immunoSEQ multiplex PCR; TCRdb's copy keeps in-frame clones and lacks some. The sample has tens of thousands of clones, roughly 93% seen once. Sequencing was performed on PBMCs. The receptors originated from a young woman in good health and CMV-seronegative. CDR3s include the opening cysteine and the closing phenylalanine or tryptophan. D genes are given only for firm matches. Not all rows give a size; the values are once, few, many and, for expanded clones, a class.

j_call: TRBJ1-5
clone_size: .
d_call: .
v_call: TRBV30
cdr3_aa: CASSVRGVRNQPQHF
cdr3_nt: TGTGCCAGCTCGGTCCGGGGGGTGCGGAATCAGCCCCAGCATTTT

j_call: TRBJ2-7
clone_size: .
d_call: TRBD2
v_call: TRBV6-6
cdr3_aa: CASSYSTSGSHEQYF
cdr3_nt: TGTGCCAGCAGTTACTCGACTAGCGGGAGCCACGAGCAGTACTTC

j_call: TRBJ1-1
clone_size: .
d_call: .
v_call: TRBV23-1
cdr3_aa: CASSHRSGLYPFPRNTEAFF
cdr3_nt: TGCGCCAGCAGTCATCGGTCGGGATTGTACCCCTTTCCCCGGAACACTGAAGCTTTCTTT

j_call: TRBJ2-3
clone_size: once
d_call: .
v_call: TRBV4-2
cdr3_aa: CASSREKVRGSSTDTQYF
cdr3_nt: TGTGCCAGCAGCCGAGAAAAAGTCCGGGGTTCTAGCACAGATACGCAGTATTTT

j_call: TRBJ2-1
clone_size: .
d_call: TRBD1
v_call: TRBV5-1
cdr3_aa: CASSLEDRAGNEQFF
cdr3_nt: TGCGCCAGCAGCTTGGAGGACAGGGCGGGCAATGAGCAGTTCTTC

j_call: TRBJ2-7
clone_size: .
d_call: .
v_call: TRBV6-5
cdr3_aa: CASSNGQISYEQYF
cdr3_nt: TGTGCCAGCAGTAACGGACAGATATCCTACGAGCAGTACTTC

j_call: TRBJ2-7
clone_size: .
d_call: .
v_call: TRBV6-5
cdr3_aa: CASSYLQDGLHF
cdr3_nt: TGTGCCAGCAGTTACTTGCAGGACGGACTGCACTTC

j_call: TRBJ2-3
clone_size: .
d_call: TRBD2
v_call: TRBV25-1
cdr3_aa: CASRTSGSTDTQYF
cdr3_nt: TGTGCCAGCAGGACTAGCGGTTCCACAGATACGCAGTATTTT

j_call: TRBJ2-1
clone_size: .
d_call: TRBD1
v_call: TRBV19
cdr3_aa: CASTNDRGSYNEQFF
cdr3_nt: TGTGCCAGTACTAATGACAGGGGCTCCTACAATGAGCAGTTCTTC

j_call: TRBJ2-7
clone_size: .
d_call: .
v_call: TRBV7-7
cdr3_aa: CASSLGVGLSYEQYF
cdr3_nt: TGTGCCAGCAGCTTAGGAGTTGGTCTTAGTTACGAGCAGTACTTC

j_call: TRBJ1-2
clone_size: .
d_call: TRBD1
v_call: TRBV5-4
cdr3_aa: CASSFGQVFYGYTF
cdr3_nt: TGTGCCAGCAGCTTTGGACAGGTATTTTATGGCTACACCTTC

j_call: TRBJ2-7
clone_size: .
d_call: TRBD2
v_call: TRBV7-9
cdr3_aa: CASSPGLAGGSSYEQYF
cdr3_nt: TGTGCCAGCAGCCCAGGACTAGCGGGAGGTTCCTCCTACGAGCAGTACTTC

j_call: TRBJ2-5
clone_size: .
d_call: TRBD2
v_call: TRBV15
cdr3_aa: CATSRDLGGEETQYF
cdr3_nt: TGTGCCACCAGCAGAGATCTGGGGGGGGAGGAGACCCAGTACTTC

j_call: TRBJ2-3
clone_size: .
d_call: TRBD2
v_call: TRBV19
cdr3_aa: CASRKRGFSTDTQYF
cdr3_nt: TGTGCCAGTAGGAAGCGGGGGTTCAGCACAGATACGCAGTATTTT

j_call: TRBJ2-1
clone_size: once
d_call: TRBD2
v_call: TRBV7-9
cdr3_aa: CASSRTGGPYNEQFF
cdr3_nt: TGTGCCAGCAGCCGAACGGGGGGGCCTTACAATGAGCAGTTCTTC

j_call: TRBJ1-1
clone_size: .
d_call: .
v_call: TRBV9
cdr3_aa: CASSVVYQGEAFF
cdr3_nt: TGTGCCAGCAGCGTAGTTTATCAGGGTGAAGCTTTCTTT

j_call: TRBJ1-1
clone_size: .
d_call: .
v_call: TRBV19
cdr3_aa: CATRERHIGLNTEAFF
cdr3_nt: TGTGCCACTAGGGAGCGGCACATCGGGTTGAACACTGAAGCTTTCTTT

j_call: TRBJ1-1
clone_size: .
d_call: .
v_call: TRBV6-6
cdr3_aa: CASSYIITGAEAFF
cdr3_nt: TGTGCCAGCAGTTATATCATTACCGGGGCTGAAGCTTTCTTT

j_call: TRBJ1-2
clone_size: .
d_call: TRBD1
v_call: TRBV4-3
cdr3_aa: CASSQDTAPGGQGNYGYTF
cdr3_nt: TGCGCCAGCAGCCAAGATACGGCGCCAGGGGGACAGGGTAACTATGGCTACACCTTC

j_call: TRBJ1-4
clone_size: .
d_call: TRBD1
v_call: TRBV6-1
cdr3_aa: CASSLTGATNEKLFF
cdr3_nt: TGTGCCAGCAGCCTCACAGGGGCAACTAATGAAAAACTGTTTTTT

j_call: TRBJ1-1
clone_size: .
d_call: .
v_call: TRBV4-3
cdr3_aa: CASSQSQTGFDTEAFF
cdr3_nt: TGCGCCAGCAGCCAATCGCAGACGGGATTCGACACTGAAGCTTTCTTT

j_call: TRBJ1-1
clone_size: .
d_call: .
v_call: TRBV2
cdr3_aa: CASSDMTGSGEAFF
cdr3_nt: TGTGCCAGCAGTGACATGACGGGATCGGGTGAAGCTTTCTTT

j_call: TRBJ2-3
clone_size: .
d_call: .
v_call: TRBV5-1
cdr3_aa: CASSPRGRGVDTQYF
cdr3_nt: TGCGCCAGCAGCCCTAGGGGGAGAGGCGTAGATACGCAGTATTTT

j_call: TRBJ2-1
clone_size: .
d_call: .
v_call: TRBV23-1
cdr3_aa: CASSHGSLGGGPSYDEQFF
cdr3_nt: TGCGCCAGCAGTCATGGAAGTCTAGGGGGAGGGCCTTCGTACGATGAGCAGTTCTTC

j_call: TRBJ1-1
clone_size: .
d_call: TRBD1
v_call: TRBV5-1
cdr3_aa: CASSLITGGMTEAFF
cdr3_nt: TGCGCCAGCAGCTTAATTACAGGGGGCATGACTGAAGCTTTCTTT

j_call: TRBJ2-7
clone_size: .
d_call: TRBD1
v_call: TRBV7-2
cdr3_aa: CASSTGQGSGEQYF
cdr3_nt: TGTGCCAGCAGCACGGGACAGGGTTCCGGCGAGCAGTACTTC

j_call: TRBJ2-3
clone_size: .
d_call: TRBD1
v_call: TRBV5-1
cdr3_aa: CASSRNTGGSGDTQYF
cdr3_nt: TGCGCCAGCAGCCGAAATACAGGGGGCTCCGGAGATACGCAGTATTTT

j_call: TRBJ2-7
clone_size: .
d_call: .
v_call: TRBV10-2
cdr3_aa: CASYPSRGYEQYF
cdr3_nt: TGCGCCAGCTACCCTAGCCGAGGGTACGAGCAGTACTTC

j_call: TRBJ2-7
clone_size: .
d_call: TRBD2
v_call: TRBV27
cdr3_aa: CASSLKGLGAYEQYF
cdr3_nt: TGTGCCAGCAGTTTAAAGGGACTAGGGGCTTACGAGCAGTACTTC

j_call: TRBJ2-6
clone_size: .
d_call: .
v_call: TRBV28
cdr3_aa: CASSLQISGANVLTF
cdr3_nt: TGTGCCAGCAGTTTGCAGATCTCTGGGGCCAACGTCCTGACTTTC

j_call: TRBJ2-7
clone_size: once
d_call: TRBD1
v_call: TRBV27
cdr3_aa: CASSSKTGSSYEQYF
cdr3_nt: TGTGCCAGCAGTTCTAAGACAGGGTCCTCCTACGAGCAGTACTTC

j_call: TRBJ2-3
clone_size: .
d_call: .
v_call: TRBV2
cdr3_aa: CASRRDSPPDTQYF
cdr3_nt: TGTGCCAGCAGGAGGGACTCCCCCCCAGATACGCAGTATTTT

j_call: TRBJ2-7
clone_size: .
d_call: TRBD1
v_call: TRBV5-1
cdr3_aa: CASSRAGTGEPYEQYF
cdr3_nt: TGCGCCAGCAGCCGTGCCGGGACAGGAGAACCCTACGAGCAGTACTTC

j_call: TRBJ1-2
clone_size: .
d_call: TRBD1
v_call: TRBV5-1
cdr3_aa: CASKPAYRGHNYGYTF
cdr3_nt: TGCGCCAGCAAGCCCGCTTACAGGGGGCATAACTATGGCTACACCTTC

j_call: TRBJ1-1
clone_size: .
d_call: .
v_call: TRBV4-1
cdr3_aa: CASSHLTGSVNTEAFF
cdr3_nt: TGCGCCAGCAGCCATTTGACAGGTTCAGTGAACACTGAAGCTTTCTTT